One sample yielded the 7 T cell receptor beta chains listed below, sequenced in a study of PD-L1 blockade in urothelial cancer. This sample's time point: pretreatment peripheral blood. The data were produced by immunoSEQ multiplex PCR, yet TCRdb's version contains in-frame clones alone and is incomplete. The sample lists around 63,000 clones; roughly 80% were seen once. The sequenced sample was PBMCs, obtained around atezolizumab (anti-PD-L1) treatment. The source of these receptors is a man aged 65 to 79 with urothelial cancer.

This clone was counted a few times. The rearrangement links TRBV4-1 to TRBJ1-2; D might be TRBD1 (6 bases). V lost 2 bases and J lost 4, with 11 bases in between. This CDR3 comprises 14 residues. From germline, CDR1 is MGHRA and CDR2 YSYEKL. This CDR3 reads CASSQTRGGYGYTF. CDR3 bases: TGCGCCAGCAGCCAAACTCGAGGGGGCTATGGCTACACCTTC.

This sequence joins TRBV5-1 and TRBJ2-1; the D gene is possibly TRBD2 (5 bases). V dropped 3 bases and J dropped 9 bases, with 13 bases sitting between them. This CDR3 is 13 amino acids long. Germline V lookup: CDR1 SGHRS, CDR2 YFSETQ. CDR3 in DNA: TGCGCCAGCAGCTGGTCGCTAGCCGGTGAGCAGTTCTTC. Protein: CASSWSLAGEQFF. The full variable domain, in which reference TRBV5-1 and TRBJ2-1 provide the parts outside the CDR3, is KAGVTQTPRYLIKTRGQQVTLSCSPISGHRSVSWYQQTPGQGLQFLFEYFSETQRNKGNFPGRFSGRQFSNSRSEMNVSTLELGDSALYLCASSWSLAGEQFFGPGTRLTVL.

V and J are TRBV7-2 and TRBJ2-7, with D possibly TRBD2 on 7 matching bases. The length of the CDR3 is 15 residues. V shed 2 bases and J shed 3 bases, with 14 bases lying between them. Germline V gives CDR1 SGHTA, CDR2 FQGNSA. The CDR3 loop is CASSLLGGDLYEQYF. The DNA of the CDR3 is TGTGCCAGCAGCTTATTAGGGGGGGACCTCTACGAGCAGTACTTC. Full variable domain (rest looked up from reference TRBV7-2 and TRBJ2-7): GAGVSQSPSNKVTEKGKDVELRCDPISGHTALYWYRQSLGQGLEFLIYFQGNSAPDKSGLPSDRFSAERTGGSVSTLTIQRTQQEDSAVYLCASSLLGGDLYEQYFGPGTRLTVT.

Comments on this clone: One end of the junction fails to match germline, which may point to a read error. The chain has TRBV7-3 and TRBJ1-1, with D possibly being TRBD1 (5 bases). The length of the CDR3 is 14 residues. Per germline, CDR1 SGHTA and CDR2 FQGTGA. Written as DNA, the CDR3 is TGTGCCAGCAGCCTAACCGGGACCCTCAGCGGGGCTTTCTTT. It specifies CASSLTGTLSGAFF.

The chain is built from TRBV5-6 and TRBJ2-1; no definite D call. The CDR3 loop spans 11 amino acids. Trimming shortened V by 1 base and J by 9 bases, and 5 bases separated the two germline ends. Per the germline V gene, CDR1 is SGHDT and CDR2 is YYEEEE. The CDR3 protein is CASSLNLEQFF. CDR3 nucleotides: TGTGCCAGCAGCTTGAATCTTGAGCAGTTCTTC.

V is TRBV30 and J is TRBJ2-1; possibly TRBD1 for D (6 bases). The germline V gene has CDR1 GTSNPN and CDR2 SVGIG (reference sequence). This CDR3 has 11 residues. With 7 bases removed from V and 8 bases from J, the gap between germline ends came to 12 bases. CDR3 nucleotides: TGTGCCTCACAGGGAGTCGATGAGCAGTTCTTC. Residues: CASQGVDEQFF.

The rearrangement links TRBV2 to TRBJ1-1, with TRBD1 matching over 8 bases. In germline, CDR1 is SNHLY, CDR2 FYNNEI. This CDR3 comprises 16 residues. The V gene end was trimmed by 2 bases and the J gene end by 3 bases; junction bases not matched to a gene: 8. CDR3 bases: TGTGCCAGCAGTGAATTAGGTACAGGGGGTTACACTGAAGCTTTCTTT. This encodes CASSELGTGGYTEAFF.